This is a list of T cell receptor beta chains from one sample in a study of cytomegalovirus exposure and HLA in healthy donors. Generated by immunoSEQ multiplex PCR, the TCRdb table keeps only in-frame clones and is missing some. The table has 150,000 to 200,000 clones, 86% seen once. Sequenced sample: PBMCs. Receptors were obtained from a woman under 30 in good health and CMV-seronegative. Each CDR3 is given with its conserved first and last residue. Fields, in order: J gene, D gene, V gene, clone size, CDR3 DNA, CDR3 protein. D genes are given only for firm matches. Clone sizes are given selectively: once, few, many, or a class where the clone is expanded.

j_gene: TRBJ2-7; d_gene: TRBD1; v_gene: TRBV28; abundance: .; CDR3nt: TGTGCCAGCAGTTCCCGACAGGGTTCCAAGCAGTACTTC; CDR3aa: CASSSRQGSKQYF
j_gene: TRBJ2-2; d_gene: .; v_gene: TRBV2; abundance: .; CDR3nt: TGTGCCAGCAGTGACCGTCAGGGGAATTTCGCCGGGGAGCTGTTTTTT; CDR3aa: CASSDRQGNFAGELFF
j_gene: TRBJ2-4; d_gene: TRBD2; v_gene: TRBV2; abundance: once; CDR3nt: TGTGCCAGCAGAGTACTAGCGGGTAAAAACATTCAGTACTTC; CDR3aa: CASRVLAGKNIQYF
j_gene: TRBJ2-1; d_gene: TRBD2; v_gene: TRBV7-9; abundance: once; CDR3nt: TGTGCCAGCAGCCGCCTACTAGCGGGGGCGTACAATGAGCAGTTCTTC; CDR3aa: CASSRLLAGAYNEQFF
j_gene: TRBJ2-5; d_gene: .; v_gene: TRBV10-3; abundance: .; CDR3nt: TGTGCCATCAGCCAAGAAAGGACGGGACAAGAGACCCAGTACTTC; CDR3aa: CAISQERTGQETQYF
j_gene: TRBJ2-4; d_gene: TRBD2; v_gene: TRBV4-2; abundance: .; CDR3nt: TGTGCCAGCAGCCAAAGAAGGGGGCGGGGGGGAACTGACTCAAACATTCAGTACTTC; CDR3aa: CASSQRRGRGGTDSNIQYF
j_gene: TRBJ1-2; d_gene: .; v_gene: TRBV6-1; abundance: .; CDR3nt: TGTGCCAGCACCCACGGGAGAGGTTATGATGGCTACACCTTC; CDR3aa: CASTHGRGYDGYTF
j_gene: TRBJ1-6; d_gene: .; v_gene: TRBV27; abundance: .; CDR3nt: TGTGCCAGCAGTAAATACAGGGAAGGTTTTGATTCACCCCTCCACTTT; CDR3aa: CASSKYREGFDSPLHF
j_gene: TRBJ2-3; d_gene: .; v_gene: TRBV11-3; abundance: .; CDR3nt: TGTGCCAGCAGCTTCGGGAGAGATACGCAGTATTTT; CDR3aa: CASSFGRDTQYF
j_gene: TRBJ2-5; d_gene: TRBD2; v_gene: TRBV28; abundance: .; CDR3nt: TGTGCCAGCAGCCCACGAAAGACGACTAGCGGGGGCCAAGAGACCCAGTACTTC; CDR3aa: CASSPRKTTSGGQETQYF
j_gene: TRBJ2-7; d_gene: .; v_gene: TRBV2; abundance: .; CDR3nt: TGTGCCAGCAGTGACCCCACCGCACAAACCTACGAGCAGTACTTC; CDR3aa: CASSDPTAQTYEQYF
j_gene: TRBJ2-7; d_gene: TRBD2; v_gene: TRBV30; abundance: .; CDR3nt: TGTGCCTTAAAGCGGGGGGGTAGCTCCTACGAGCAGTACTTC; CDR3aa: CALKRGGSSYEQYF
j_gene: TRBJ1-6; d_gene: .; v_gene: TRBV28; abundance: .; CDR3nt: TGTGCCAGCACCCAAGGACTCCTGGGGAATTCACCCCTCCACTTT; CDR3aa: CASTQGLLGNSPLHF
j_gene: TRBJ2-5; d_gene: .; v_gene: TRBV28; abundance: .; CDR3nt: TGTGCCAGCAGTTTACAGGGGTTAGAGACCCAGTACTTC; CDR3aa: CASSLQGLETQYF